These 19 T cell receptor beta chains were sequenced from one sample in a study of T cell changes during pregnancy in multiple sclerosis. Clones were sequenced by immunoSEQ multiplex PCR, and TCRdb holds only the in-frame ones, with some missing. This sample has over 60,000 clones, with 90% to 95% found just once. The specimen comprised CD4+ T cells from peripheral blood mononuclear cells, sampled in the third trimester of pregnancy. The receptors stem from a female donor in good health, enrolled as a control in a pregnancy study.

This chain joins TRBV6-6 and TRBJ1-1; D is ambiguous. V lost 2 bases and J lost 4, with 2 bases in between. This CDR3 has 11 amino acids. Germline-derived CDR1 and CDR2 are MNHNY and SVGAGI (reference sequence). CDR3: CASSYLTEAFF. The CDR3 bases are TGTGCCAGCAGTTACCTCACTGAAGCTTTCTTT.

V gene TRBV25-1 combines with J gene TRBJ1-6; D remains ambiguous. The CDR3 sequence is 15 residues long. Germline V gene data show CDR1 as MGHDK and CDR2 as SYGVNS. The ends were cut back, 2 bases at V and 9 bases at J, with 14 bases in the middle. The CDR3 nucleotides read TGTGCCAGCAGTGAAATAAGAGGTGTACCTTCACCCCTCCACTTT. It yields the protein CASSEIRGVPSPLHF.

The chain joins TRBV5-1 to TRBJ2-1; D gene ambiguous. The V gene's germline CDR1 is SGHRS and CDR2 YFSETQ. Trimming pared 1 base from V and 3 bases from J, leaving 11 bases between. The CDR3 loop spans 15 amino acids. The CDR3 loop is CASSLLAEIYNEQFF. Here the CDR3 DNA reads TGCGCCAGCAGCTTGTTGGCAGAAATCTACAATGAGCAGTTCTTC. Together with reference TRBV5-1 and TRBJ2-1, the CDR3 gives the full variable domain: KAGVTQTPRYLIKTRGQQVTLSCSPISGHRSVSWYQQTPGQGLQFLFEYFSETQRNKGNFPGRFSGRQFSNSRSEMNVSTLELGDSALYLCASSLLAEIYNEQFFGPGTRLTVL.

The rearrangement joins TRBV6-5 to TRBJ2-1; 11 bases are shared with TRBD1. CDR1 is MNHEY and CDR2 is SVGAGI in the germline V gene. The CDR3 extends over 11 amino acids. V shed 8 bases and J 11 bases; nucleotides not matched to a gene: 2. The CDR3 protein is CASGQGAKQFF. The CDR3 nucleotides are TGTGCCAGCGGACAGGGGGCTAAGCAGTTCTTC.

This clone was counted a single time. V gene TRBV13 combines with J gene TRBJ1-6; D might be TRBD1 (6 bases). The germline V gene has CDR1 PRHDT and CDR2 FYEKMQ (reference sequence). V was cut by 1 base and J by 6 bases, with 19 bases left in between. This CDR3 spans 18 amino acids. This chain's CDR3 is CASSLEGQGGGTNSPLHF. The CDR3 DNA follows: TGTGCCAGCAGCTTAGAGGGTCAGGGAGGGGGGACTAATTCACCCCTCCACTTT.

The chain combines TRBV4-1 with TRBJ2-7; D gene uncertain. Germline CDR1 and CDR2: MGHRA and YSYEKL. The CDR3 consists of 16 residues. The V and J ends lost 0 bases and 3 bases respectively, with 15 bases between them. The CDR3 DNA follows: TGCGCCAGCAGCCAAGAAGTTCGGCAGAGGAACTACGAGCAGTACTTC. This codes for CASSQEVRQRNYEQYF.

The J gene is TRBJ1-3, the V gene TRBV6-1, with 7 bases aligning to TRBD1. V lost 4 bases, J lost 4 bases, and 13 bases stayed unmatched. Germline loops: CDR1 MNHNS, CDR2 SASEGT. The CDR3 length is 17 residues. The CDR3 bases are TGTGCCAGCAGTGCCCGAGTAACCGGGACAGAGGGAAACACCATATATTTT. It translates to CASSARVTGTEGNTIYF.

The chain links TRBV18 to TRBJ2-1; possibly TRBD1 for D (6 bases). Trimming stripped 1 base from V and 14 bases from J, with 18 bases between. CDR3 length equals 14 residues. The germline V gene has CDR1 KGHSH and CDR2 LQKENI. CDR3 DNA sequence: TGTGCCAGCTCACCACGCAAATCACAACAGGGCGAGTTCTTC. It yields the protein CASSPRKSQQGEFF.

The CDR3 here is CASSPRDSLSSANYGYTF. For the CDR3, the DNA is TGTGCCAGCTCACCCCGGGACAGTTTATCGTCCGCTAACTATGGCTACACCTTC. The chain has TRBV18 and TRBJ1-2; 7 bases map to TRBD1. The CDR3 runs 18 residues. J lost 0 bases, V lost 3 bases, and 13 bases had no gene match. Germline V gene lookup returns CDR1 KGHSH and CDR2 LQKENI.

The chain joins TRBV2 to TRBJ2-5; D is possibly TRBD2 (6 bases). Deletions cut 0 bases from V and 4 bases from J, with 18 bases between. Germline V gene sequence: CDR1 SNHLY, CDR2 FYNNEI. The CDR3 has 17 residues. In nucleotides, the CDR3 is TGTGCCAGCAGTGAAGCGCTTTGGCGGGGAGGAGTAGAGACCCAGTACTTC. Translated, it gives CASSEALWRGGVETQYF.

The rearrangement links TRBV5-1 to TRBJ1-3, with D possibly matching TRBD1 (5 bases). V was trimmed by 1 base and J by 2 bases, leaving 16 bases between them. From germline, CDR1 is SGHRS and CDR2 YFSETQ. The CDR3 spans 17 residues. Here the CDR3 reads CASSLIQGGVAGNTIYF. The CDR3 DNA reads TGCGCCAGCAGCTTGATTCAGGGTGGGGTTGCTGGAAACACCATATATTTT.

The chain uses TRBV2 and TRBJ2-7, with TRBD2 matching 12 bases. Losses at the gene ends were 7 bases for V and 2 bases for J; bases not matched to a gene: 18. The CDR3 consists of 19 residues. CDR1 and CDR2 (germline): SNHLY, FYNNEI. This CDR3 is CASIRLRETSGGATYEQYF. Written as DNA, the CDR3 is TGTGCCAGCATTCGGCTCCGCGAGACTAGCGGGGGAGCGACCTACGAGCAGTACTTC.

CDR3 loop: CASSQDPASPSTDTQYF. The CDR3 DNA reads TGCGCCAGCAGCCAAGACCCTGCGTCTCCTAGCACAGATACGCAGTATTTT. This chain joins TRBV4-3 and TRBJ2-3; D is undetermined. CDR1 and CDR2 from the germline V gene are LGHNA and YSLEER. The CDR3 extends over 17 amino acids. Deletions cut 0 bases from V and 0 bases from J, with 13 bases between.

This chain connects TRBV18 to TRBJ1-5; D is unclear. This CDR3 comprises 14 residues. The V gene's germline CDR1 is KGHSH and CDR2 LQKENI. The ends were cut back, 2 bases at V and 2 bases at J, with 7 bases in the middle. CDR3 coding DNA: TGTGCCAGCTCACCAGGTTCAGGCAATCAGCCCCAGCATTTT. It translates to CASSPGSGNQPQHF.

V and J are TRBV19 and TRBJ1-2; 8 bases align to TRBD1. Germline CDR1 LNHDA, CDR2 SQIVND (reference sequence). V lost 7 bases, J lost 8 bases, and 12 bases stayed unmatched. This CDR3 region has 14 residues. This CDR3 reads CASTTGTGGWGYTF. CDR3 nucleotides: TGTGCCAGTACCACCGGGACAGGAGGGTGGGGCTACACCTTC. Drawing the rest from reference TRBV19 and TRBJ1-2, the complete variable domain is DGGITQSPKYLFRKEGQNVTLSCEQNLNHDAMYWYRQDPGQGLRLIYYSQIVNDFQKGDIAEGYSVSREKKESFPLTVTSAQKNPTAFYLCASTTGTGGWGYTFGSGTRLTVV.

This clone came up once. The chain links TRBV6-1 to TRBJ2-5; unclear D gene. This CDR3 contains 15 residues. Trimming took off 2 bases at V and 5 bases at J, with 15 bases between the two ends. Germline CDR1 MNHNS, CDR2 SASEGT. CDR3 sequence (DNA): TGTGCCAGCAGTGAAACAATTGCACTGCGGGAGACCCAGTACTTC. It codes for CASSETIALRETQYF.

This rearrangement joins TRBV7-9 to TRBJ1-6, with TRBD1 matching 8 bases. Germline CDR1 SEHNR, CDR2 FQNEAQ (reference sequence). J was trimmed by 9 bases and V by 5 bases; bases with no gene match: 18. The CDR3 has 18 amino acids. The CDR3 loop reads CASSPSRQGTVGGSPLHF. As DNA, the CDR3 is TGTGCCAGCAGCCCGAGTCGACAGGGGACGGTGGGGGGTTCACCCCTCCACTTT.

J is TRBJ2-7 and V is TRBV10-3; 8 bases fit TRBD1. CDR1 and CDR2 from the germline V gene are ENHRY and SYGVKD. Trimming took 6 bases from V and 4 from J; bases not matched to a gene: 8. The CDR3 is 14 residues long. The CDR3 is CAIRRQGANYEQYF. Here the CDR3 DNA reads TGTGCCATCAGGCGGCAGGGGGCCAATTACGAGCAGTACTTC.

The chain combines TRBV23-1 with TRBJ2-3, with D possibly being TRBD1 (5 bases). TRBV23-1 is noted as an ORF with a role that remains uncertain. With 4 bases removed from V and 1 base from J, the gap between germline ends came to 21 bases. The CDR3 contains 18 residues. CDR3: CASSRRQKPNYCTDTQYF. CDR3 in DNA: TGCGCCAGCAGTCGTAGACAGAAACCCAACTACTGCACAGATACGCAGTATTTT.